This TCR beta chain was identified during a study of blood T cell repertoires in COVID-19. Authors' data handling: Amplification of reference gene primers provided the estimated nucleated cell counts. TCRdb's copy holds only in-frame clones and misses some; the assay was immunoSEQ multiplex PCR. V, J and clone size are taken as reported in that table, and D and trimming were inferred from the DNA itself. This table has approximately 130,000 clones, around 87% appearing once. The sequencing input was peripheral blood. The TCR sequence derives from a woman aged 45-60 years who had recovered from COVID-19.

The DNA for the CDR3 is TGCGCCAGCAGCTTGCGCGGTCTTGATGGCTACACCTTC. Translated, it gives CASSLRGLDGYTF. The gene calls are TRBV5-1 and TRBJ1-2; no clear D gene. V lost 1 base, J lost 6 bases, and 10 bases lay in between. The length of the CDR3 is 13 residues. The germline gives CDR1 SGHRS, CDR2 YFSETQ.